This T cell receptor (beta chain) was sequenced in a study of control samples from healthy donors and cancer patients. Profiled with immunoSEQ multiplex PCR; TCRdb holds only in-frame clones, not every one. The top ten clones hold 13% to 15% of a sample with about 160,000 clones, about 94% of them seen once. The CDR3 contains 14 residues. Per germline, CDR1 MNHEY and CDR2 SVGAGI. Trimming shortened V by 4 bases and J by 6 bases, and 15 bases separated the two germline ends. The sample consisted of PBMCs. The TCR sequence derives from a man between 60 and 75 years old with colorectal cancer. V is TRBV6-5 and J is TRBJ1-1; D is perhaps TRBD1 (5 bases). As DNA, the CDR3 is TGTGCCAGCAGTTCGACGGGAGGGGAACCTGAAGCTTTCTTT. Residues: CASSSTGGEPEAFF.